This TCR beta chain was sequenced for a study of T-cell memory formation after mild COVID-19. The 5'RACE method, run with constant-segment primers, produced TCR alpha and TCR beta cDNA libraries (carrying sample barcodes and UMIs). TCRdb re-called the 5' RACE reads through MiXCR, storing one row per CDR3 protein. The sample gives 450,000 or so distinct CDR3 sequences, over 15% of which show up once; roughly 8.4% is in the top ten. The CDR3 has 11 residues. V was pared by 4 bases and J by 4 bases, with 6 bases between. CDR1 is SGHDT and CDR2 is YYEEEE in the germline V gene. This clonotype was counted only a few times. Its specificity is not known. Study-level results: Second-wave clones that peaked on day 37 lacked confirmed SARS-CoV-2 specificity. Contracting CD8+ clones were enriched in EMRA, CD4+ mainly in CM and EM. Clones shrinking from day 15 to 85 showed even CD4/CD8 mixes; later expanders tilted CD4+.

Sequencing was done on a sample of PBMCs or a T cell subset sorted from them (not recorded which). J is TRBJ2-7 and V is TRBV5-6; D is unresolved. This sequence originates from an adult woman who had mild COVID-19 (a few samples of this study predate the infection). Cell type and time point are not known. The CDR3 sequence: CASSQYYEQYF. The DNA for the CDR3 is TGTGCCAGCAGCCAGTATTACGAGCAGTACTTC.